This T cell receptor (beta chain) was documented in a study of cytomegalovirus exposure and HLA in healthy donors (dated by TCRdb to about 2017). In terms of the full investigation: An earlier analysis of approximately 590 of the donors reported 250 to 300 Gb of sequence data and roughly 110 million unique TCR beta sequences from 150 million to 200 million T cells. Using immunosequencing, the study profiled T cell repertoires from about 650 subjects and related those repertoires to cytomegalovirus serostatus. An early release that covered fewer than 750 HLA-typed donors contained around 300 gigabases of sequencing data and 75 million to 100 million unique TCR sequences. A separate validation cohort of over a hundred different subjects was used in addition to the roughly 670-subject first cohort. In an earlier analysis of 500 to 650 of the donors, high-throughput TCR beta sequencing was used to judge whether each TCR beta V gene segment behaved as functional or pseudogenic. To study patterns of TCR occurrence, a later analysis re-analyzed previously published TCR beta repertoires from around 660 donors and added high-resolution HLA genotyping. Genome-wide SNP genotypes for about 65% of the 666 donors were used in a later genetic analysis, which treated that subset as a discovery cohort. A handful of DR-DQ haplotypes were handled as single units for association and clustering because linkage in the cohort was strong. In the later analysis, no new phenotypic data were used to find candidate immune exposures; instead, reliance was placed on TCR beta sequences and their occurrence across donors. The study aimed to test whether cataloging public T cell receptors could reveal signatures of past pathogen exposure. Of the 300 to 400 genotyped donors, over 65% fell in the genetic ancestry cluster associated with self-reported Caucasian donors. The number of donors typed differed by locus, with 629-630 for A, B, C, DRB1 and DQB1, approximately 500 for DQA1, approximately 570 for DPA1, and roughly 450 for DPB1. Donor age, sex, ethnicity and CMV serostatus were compiled together with the repertoire data. Both class I and class II loci were covered by HLA typing, at four-digit resolution. The study combined high-throughput TCR immunosequencing, statistical association of individual TCRs with disease status, and machine learning to predict cytomegalovirus infection status. All discovery cohort repertoires had been generated on a single sequencing platform. Among around 400 genotyped donors of the cohort, an average of approximately 240,000 unique TCR beta nucleotide sequences was sequenced per donor, of which approximately 18% were non-productive. Beyond this particular receptor, the publication reports: Because HLA typing was missing for some donors at each locus, association tests included only the typed subset. It was suggested by the authors that the approach could potentially be generalized to other disease states and immunological phenotypes. Sequencing depth was assumed to be roughly uniform across donors in the presence/absence analyses, though that assumption may not hold. The classifier was reported to diagnose cytomegalovirus status with high specificity and sensitivity in both the original cohort and the validation cohort. This cohort had only TCR beta chains sequenced, and the lack of alpha or paired-chain data limited which features could be detected. In vitro tests confirmed that a few of the cytomegalovirus-associated TCR beta chains recognize cytomegalovirus antigens. The sequencing pipeline was judged likely to have produced a cluster of highly shared sequence variants as a technical artifact. According to a later analysis, most CMV-associated TCR beta chains appeared to be HLA-restricted, and the HLA associations seemed to be driven largely by CMV exposure. In a later genetic analysis, fewer N-insertions in productive TCRs were reported among donors in an Asian-associated ancestry cluster than the approximately 670-donor mean. A later analysis reported that several top co-occurrence clusters appeared linked to parvovirus B19, influenza, CMV and Epstein-Barr virus. In a later analysis, HLA-associated TCR beta chains were found to be more clonally expanded and to have lower generation probabilities than equally common non-associated chains. At a false discovery rate of 0.05, a later analysis linked some 18,000 TCR beta sequences to specific HLA alleles. A later analysis found that TCR association rates varied across HLA loci, with DRB1 alleles showing the most associated TCRs and HLA-C alleles the fewest. Most TCR sequences were seen in very few donors, while some public TCRs were found in many individuals. Some IMGT-functional V segments, including TRBV6-2 and TRBV6-3, could not be distinguished by the 87-base-pair reads and were therefore excluded. The only immune exposure information available for the cohort was CMV serostatus. In the study, approximately 160 TCR beta chains were listed as associated with cytomegalovirus. In a later genetic analysis, a missense DCLRE1C variant was associated with V-gene and J-gene trimming of TCR beta chains, and the association was replicated in an independent cohort. The earlier analysis of approximately 590 of the donors excluded roughly 17 rarely observed V segments, including chromosome 9 orphons, because counts were too low. Assigning TCR associations to individual alleles was difficult when HLA alleles, especially DR and DQ, strongly co-occurred. Correlated functional status among segregating V segments might be attributable to linkage disequilibrium, but an unknown experimental factor could not be ruled out. In an earlier analysis of several hundred of the donors, most TCR beta V segments were observed in productive rearrangements about 87% or about 30% of the time, broadly matching IMGT annotations. A further reported finding was that TCR beta sequences accurately predicted the HLA-A and HLA-B alleles for most subjects in the first cohort.

In total, approximately 690 healthy bone marrow donors made up the cohort. At the time of sampling, every cohort member was nominally healthy, though immune exposures that went unrecorded were likely present. The donor tested CMV seronegative and was one of the 352 seronegative cohort members. A peripheral blood sample was collected from each donor, and TCR beta sequencing was performed on peripheral blood mononuclear cells. The Qiagen DNeasy Blood Extraction Kit was used to extract genomic DNA from the blood cell samples. This clone was detected only once. Its antigen remains unidentified. The input lacks base qualities; no much larger clone sits a single base away. Per the germline V gene, SQVTM is the CDR1 and ANQGSEA is the CDR2. The CDR3 runs 17 residues from the cysteine to the phenylalanine. Only the CDR3 DNA is retained, 51 bases long and in frame from the first base. V is trimmed back by 4 bases and J by 5 bases, and the junction contains 12 bases that no gene match accounts for.

Preparation of the library involved the immunoSEQ multiplex PCR assay. For the multiplex PCR, a mixture combining 60 forward primers for TCR Vbeta segments and 13 reverse primers for TCR Jbeta segments was used. The CDR3 region of rearranged TCR beta genes was amplified from genomic DNA with a multiplex PCR assay. Amplified TCR beta libraries were sequenced as 87-base-pair reads on the Illumina HiSeq System. The paper's processing steps were these. In a later analysis, 80 million or so unique TCR beta chains were counted across the 650 to 750 repertoires, and around 10 million of these chains were shared by at least two donors. Raw reads were error-corrected and collapsed into unique sequences by a nearest-neighbor algorithm in which closely related sequences were merged to remove PCR and sequencing errors. CDR3 sequences were aligned to IMGT reference sequences to assign V, D and J gene segments. Each retained sequence needed at least a six-nucleotide match to both a V gene segment and a J gene segment. Rearrangements were called productive when the CDR3 lacked stop codons and stayed in frame with V and J; all others were non-productive. Following IMGT convention, CDR3 was defined as the stretch from the second conserved V-encoded cysteine up to the conserved J-encoded phenylalanine. The earlier analysis of fewer than 750 of the donors excluded sequences that lacked an unambiguous match to a single V gene segment. In an earlier analysis of 587 of the donors, V segments were called functional above 56.7% productive rearrangements and were called segregating when the between-donor standard deviation exceeded 5%. A statistical classification framework was built for diagnosing cytomegalovirus status from the catalog of TCR beta chain sequences. V and J gene assignment, in a later analysis, came from comparing TCR nucleotide sequences with IMGT/GENE-DB human TR gene sequences. The TCRdist pipeline was used in a later analysis to assign CDR3 sequences and most-parsimonious VDJ recombination scenarios. In a later analysis, each TCR beta chain was defined by its CDR3 amino acid sequence together with its V-gene family, and reads without a unique V-gene family were excluded. As a way to deal with suspected cross-contamination and a sequencing artifact, a later analysis dropped approximately 590 nucleotide sequences that were highly shared and had low generation probability. For each public chain, a later analysis derived a clonal expansion index from normalized ranks of inferred template counts within each repertoire. In a later analysis, generation probabilities were computed with a VDJ recombination model fitted to out-of-frame rearrangements, and the resulting probabilities were checked against IGoR. A later analysis scored TCR-TCR, TCR-HLA and TCR-CMV co-occurrence with hypergeometric tests, applying a repertoire-size bias correction to TCR pairs. A later analysis estimated false discovery rates by permuting HLA or CMV assignments 20 times. In a later analysis, co-occurring TCRs were grouped with DBSCAN, and TCRdist sequence similarity was added when clustering was performed within HLA-allele-positive subsets. Co-occurrence clustering excluded repertoires with fewer than 30,000 or more than 120,000 public chains, plus five with anomalous nucleotide sharing. This immuneACCESS table, as held by TCRdb, lists in-frame sequences with V and J called but not all clones. Of the missing ones, under half trace to an unresolved V gene in checked studies; the others have no known cause. Clonal size and the V and J genes are those of that table, whereas D and trimming came from the DNA. The table for this sample lists 100,000 or so clones; roughly 84% of them were counted only once. The biggest ten clones account for 1.2% of the sample.

The chain is assembled from TRBV29-1 and TRBJ1-5, with 12 central nucleotides matching TRBD1. Sequencing was carried out using PBMCs. This TCR derives from a woman aged 18-30 years in good health and CMV-seronegative. The DNA is as follows: TGCAGCGTTGGGATTACCGGGACAGGGGGCAGCGATCAGCCCCAGCATTTT. The translation is CSVGITGTGGSDQPQHF.